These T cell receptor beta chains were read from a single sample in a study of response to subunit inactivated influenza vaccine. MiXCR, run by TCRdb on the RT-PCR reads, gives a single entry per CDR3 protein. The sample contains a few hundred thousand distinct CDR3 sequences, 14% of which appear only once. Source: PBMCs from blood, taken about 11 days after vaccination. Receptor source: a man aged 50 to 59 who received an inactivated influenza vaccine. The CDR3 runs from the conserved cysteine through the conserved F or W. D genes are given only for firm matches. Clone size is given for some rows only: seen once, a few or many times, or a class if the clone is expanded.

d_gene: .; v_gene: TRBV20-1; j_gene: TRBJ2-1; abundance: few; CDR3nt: TGCAGTGCTAGAGATCGGGATCGGGCAGTTCCGGGATACAATGAGCAGTTCTTC; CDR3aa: CSARDRDRAVPGYNEQFF
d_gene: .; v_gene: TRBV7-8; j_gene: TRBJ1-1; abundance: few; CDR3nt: TGTGCCAGCAGTCGAAGCACAGGGAGGGGCACTGAAGCTTTCTTT; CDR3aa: CASSRSTGRGTEAFF
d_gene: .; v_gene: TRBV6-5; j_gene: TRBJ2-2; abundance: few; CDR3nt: TGTGCCAGCAGTTACAGAGCCGGGGAGCTGTTTTTT; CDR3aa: CASSYRAGELFF
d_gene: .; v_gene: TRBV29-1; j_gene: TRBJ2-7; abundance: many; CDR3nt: TGCAGCGTTGAAGATCAAAGTGGGGCCTACGAGCAGTACTTC; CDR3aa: CSVEDQSGAYEQYF
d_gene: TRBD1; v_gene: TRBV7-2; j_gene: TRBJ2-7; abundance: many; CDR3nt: TGTGCCAGCAGCTTAGCTGGGACAGGGGGCTCCTACGAGCAGTACTTC; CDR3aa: CASSLAGTGGSYEQYF
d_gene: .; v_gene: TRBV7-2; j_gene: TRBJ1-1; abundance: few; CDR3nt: TGTGCCAGCAGCTTAAGGGTCAGGACCGGGAACACTGAAGCTTTCTTT; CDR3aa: CASSLRVRTGNTEAFF
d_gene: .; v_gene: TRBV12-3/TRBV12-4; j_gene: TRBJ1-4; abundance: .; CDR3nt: TGTGCCAGCAGTGTCGTTTTGGGCGAAAAACTGTTTTTT; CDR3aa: CASSVVLGEKLFF
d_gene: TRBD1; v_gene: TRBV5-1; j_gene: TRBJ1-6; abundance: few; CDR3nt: TGCGCCAGCAGCTTACAGGGACAGCGGAATTCACCCCTCCACTTT; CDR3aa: CASSLQGQRNSPLHF
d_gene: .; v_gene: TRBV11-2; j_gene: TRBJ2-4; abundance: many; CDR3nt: TGTGCCAGCAGCTTAGATTGGGCAGGGGGGATGTACATTCAGTACTTC; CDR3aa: CASSLDWAGGMYIQYF
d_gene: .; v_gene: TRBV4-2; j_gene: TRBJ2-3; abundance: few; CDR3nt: TGTGCCAGCAGCCAAGTCCTAATAGATACGCAGTATTTT; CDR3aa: CASSQVLIDTQYF
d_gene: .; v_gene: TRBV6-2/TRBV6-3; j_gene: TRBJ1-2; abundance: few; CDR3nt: TGTGCCAGCAGTTATCCCACTAACTATGGCTACACCTTC; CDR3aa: CASSYPTNYGYTF
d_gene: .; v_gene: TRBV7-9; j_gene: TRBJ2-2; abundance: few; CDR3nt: TGTGCCAGCAGCTTGCCGGTATATCGCACCGGGGAGCTGTTTTTT; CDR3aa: CASSLPVYRTGELFF
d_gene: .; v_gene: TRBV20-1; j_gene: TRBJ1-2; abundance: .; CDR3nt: TGTTCTGGGGGCGTGAGATACACCTTC; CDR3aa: CSGGVRYTF
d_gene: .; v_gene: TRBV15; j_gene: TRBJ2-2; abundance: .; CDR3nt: TGTGCCACCAGCAGAGATCGCAGGGGGAACACCGGGGAGCTGTTTTTT; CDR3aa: CATSRDRRGNTGELFF
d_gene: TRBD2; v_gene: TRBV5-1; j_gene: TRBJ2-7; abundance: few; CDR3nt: TGCGCCAGCAGCTTGGTTCCTAGCGGCATCTACGAGCAGTACTTC; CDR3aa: CASSLVPSGIYEQYF
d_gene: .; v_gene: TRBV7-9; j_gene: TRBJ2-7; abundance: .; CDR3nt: TGTGCCAGCAGCCCAAGACTAATCCCCGAGCAGTACTTC; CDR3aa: CASSPRLIPEQYF
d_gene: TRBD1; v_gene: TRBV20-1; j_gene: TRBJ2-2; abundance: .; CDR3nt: TGCAGTGCCTCAGAGACAGGGGGCCGAACCGGGGAGCTGTTTTTT; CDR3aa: CSASETGGRTGELFF
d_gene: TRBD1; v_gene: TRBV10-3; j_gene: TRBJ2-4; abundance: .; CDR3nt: TGTGGCATCAGTGATTCGGGACAGGGGAATAAAAACATTCAGTACTTC; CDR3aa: CGISDSGQGNKNIQYF
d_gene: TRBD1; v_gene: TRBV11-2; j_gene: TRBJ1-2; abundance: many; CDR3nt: TGTGCCAGCAGCTTAATTACCACAGGGGATGGCTACACCTTC; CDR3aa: CASSLITTGDGYTF
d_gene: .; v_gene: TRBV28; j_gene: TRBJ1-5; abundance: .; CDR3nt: TGTGCCAGCAGCCCCTCGAACAATCAGCCCCAGCATTTT; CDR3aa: CASSPSNNQPQHF
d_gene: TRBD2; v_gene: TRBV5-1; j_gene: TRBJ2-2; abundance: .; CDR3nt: TGCGCCAGCAGCTTGGCGTCGGGAGGAACCGGGGAGCTGTTTTTT; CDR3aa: CASSLASGGTGELFF
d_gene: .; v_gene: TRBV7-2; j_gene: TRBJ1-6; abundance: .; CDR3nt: TGTGCCAGCAGCTTAGTCCAGGCCAACGGACCCCTCCACTTT; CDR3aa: CASSLVQANGPLHF
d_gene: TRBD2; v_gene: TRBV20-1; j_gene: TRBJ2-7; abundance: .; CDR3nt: TGCAGTGCTAGCATGGGTCTAGCGGGAGGGCATCAGTACTTC; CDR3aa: CSASMGLAGGHQYF